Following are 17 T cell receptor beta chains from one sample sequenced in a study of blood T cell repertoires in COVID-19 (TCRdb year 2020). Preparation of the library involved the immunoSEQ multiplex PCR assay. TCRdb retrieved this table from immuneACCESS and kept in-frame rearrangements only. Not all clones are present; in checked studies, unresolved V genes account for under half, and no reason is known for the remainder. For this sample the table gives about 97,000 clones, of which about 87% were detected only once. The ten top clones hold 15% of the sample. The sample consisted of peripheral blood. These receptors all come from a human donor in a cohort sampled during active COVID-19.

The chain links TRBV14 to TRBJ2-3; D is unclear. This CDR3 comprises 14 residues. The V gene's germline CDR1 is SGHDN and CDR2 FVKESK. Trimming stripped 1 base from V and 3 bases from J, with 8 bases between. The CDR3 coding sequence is TGTGCCAGCAGCCAAGTGGGCGTAACAGATACGCAGTATTTT. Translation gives CASSQVGVTDTQYF.

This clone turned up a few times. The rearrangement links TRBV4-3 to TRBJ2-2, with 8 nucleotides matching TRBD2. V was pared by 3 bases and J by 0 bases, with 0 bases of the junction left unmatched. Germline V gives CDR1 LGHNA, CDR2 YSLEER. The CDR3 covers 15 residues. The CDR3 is CASSQGLANTGELFF. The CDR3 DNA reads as TGCGCCAGCAGCCAGGGACTAGCGAACACCGGGGAGCTGTTTTTT.

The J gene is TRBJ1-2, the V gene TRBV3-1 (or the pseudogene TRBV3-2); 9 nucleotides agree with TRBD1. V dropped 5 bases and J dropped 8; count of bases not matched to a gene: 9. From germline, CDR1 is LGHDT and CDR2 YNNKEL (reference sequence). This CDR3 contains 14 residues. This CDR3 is CASSYSGTGRGYTF. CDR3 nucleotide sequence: TGTGCCAGCAGCTACTCCGGGACAGGGCGCGGCTACACCTTC.

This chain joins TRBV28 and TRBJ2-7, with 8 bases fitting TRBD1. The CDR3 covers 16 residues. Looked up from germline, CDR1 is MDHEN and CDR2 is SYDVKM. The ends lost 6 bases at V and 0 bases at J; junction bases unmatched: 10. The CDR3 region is CASRTLTGAFSYEQYF. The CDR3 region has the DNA TGTGCCAGCAGAACACTGACAGGGGCTTTCTCCTACGAGCAGTACTTC.

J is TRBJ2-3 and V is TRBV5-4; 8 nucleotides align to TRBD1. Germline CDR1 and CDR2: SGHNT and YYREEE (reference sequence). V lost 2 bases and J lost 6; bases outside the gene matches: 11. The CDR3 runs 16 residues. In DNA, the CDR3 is TGTGCCAGCAGCTTAACGCTAACAGGGGGGACGGATACGCAGTATTTT. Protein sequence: CASSLTLTGGTDTQYF.

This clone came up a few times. The CDR3 DNA reads as TGTGCCAGCAGACAGGTCCATGAAGCTTTCTTT. Translating it yields CASRQVHEAFF. V is TRBV6-5 and J is TRBJ1-1; a weak D match, TRBD1 (5 bases). This CDR3 comprises 11 residues. Trimming shortened V by 6 bases and J by 7 bases, and 9 bases separated the two germline ends. The germline V gene encodes CDR1 MNHEY and CDR2 SVGAGI.

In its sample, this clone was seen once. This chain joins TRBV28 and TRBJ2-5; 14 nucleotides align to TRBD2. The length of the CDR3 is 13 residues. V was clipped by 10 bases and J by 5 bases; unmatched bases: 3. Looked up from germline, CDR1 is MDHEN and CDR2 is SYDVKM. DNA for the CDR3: TGTGCCACCTGGACTAGCGGGAGGGAGACCCAGTACTTC. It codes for CATWTSGRETQYF.

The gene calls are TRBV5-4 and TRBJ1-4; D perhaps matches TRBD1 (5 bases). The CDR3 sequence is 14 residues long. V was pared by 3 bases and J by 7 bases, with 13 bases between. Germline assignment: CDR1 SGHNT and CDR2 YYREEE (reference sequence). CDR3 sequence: CASSSIGTGEKLFF. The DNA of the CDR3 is TGTGCCAGCAGCTCGATTGGGACTGGTGAAAAACTGTTTTTT.

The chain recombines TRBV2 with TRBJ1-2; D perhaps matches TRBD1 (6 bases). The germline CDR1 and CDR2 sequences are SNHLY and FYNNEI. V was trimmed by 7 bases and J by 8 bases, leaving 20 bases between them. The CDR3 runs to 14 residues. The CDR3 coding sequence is TGTGCCAGCACGAGACAGGTTGGGGAAAGAGGCTACACCTTC. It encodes CASTRQVGERGYTF. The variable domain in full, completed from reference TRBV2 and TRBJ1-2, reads EPEVTQTPSHQVTQMGQEVILRCVPISNHLYFYWYRQILGQKVEFLVSFYNNEISEKSEIFDDQFSVERPDGSNFTLKIRSTKLEDSAMYFCASTRQVGERGYTFGSGTRLTVV.

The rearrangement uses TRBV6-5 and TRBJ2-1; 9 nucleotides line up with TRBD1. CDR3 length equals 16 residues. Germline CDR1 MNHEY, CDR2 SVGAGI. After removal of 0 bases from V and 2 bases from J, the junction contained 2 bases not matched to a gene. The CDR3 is CASSYSGQGPYNEQFF. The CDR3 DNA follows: TGTGCCAGCAGTTACTCGGGACAGGGCCCCTACAATGAGCAGTTCTTC.

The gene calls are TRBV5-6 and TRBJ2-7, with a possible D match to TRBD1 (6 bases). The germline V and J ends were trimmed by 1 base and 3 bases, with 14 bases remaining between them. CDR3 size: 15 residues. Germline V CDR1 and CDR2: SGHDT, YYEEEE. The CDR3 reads CASSLFSQGSYEQYF. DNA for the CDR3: TGTGCCAGCAGCTTGTTCAGCCAGGGGAGCTACGAGCAGTACTTC. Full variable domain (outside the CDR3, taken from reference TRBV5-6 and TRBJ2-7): DAGVTQSPTHLIKTRGQQVTLRCSPKSGHDTVSWYQQALGQGPQFIFQYYEEEERQRGNFPDRFSGHQFPNYSSELNVNALLLGDSALYLCASSLFSQGSYEQYFGPGTRLTVT.

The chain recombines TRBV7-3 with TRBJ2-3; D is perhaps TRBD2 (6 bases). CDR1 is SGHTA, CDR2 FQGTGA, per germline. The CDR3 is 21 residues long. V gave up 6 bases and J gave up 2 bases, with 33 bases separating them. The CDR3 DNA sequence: TGTGCCAGCAGTCTCACCCCCCGGCCAGCCAGGGACGGGGGATACACAGATACGCAGTATTTT. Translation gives CASSLTPRPARDGGYTDTQYF.

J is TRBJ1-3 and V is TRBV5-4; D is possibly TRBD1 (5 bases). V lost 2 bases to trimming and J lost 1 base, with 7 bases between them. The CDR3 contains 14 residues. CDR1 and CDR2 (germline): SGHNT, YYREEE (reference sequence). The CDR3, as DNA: TGTGCCAGCAGCTTCCAGGGTTCTGGAAACACCATATATTTT. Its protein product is CASSFQGSGNTIYF.

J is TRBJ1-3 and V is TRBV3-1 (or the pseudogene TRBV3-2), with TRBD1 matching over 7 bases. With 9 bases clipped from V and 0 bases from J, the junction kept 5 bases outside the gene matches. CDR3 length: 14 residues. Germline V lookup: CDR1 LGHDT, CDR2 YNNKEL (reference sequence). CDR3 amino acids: CASSGTDSGNTIYF. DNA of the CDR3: TGTGCCAGTTCCGGGACAGACTCTGGAAACACCATATATTTT.

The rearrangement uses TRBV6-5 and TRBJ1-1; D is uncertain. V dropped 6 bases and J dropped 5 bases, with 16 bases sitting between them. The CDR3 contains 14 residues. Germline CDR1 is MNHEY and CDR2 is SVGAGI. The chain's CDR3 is CASSLGGGRTEAFF. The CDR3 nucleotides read TGTGCCAGCAGCCTAGGTGGAGGGAGGACTGAAGCTTTCTTT.

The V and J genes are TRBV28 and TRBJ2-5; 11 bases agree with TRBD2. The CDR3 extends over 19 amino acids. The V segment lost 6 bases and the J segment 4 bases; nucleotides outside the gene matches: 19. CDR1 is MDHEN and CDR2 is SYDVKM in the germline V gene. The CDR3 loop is CASSRIGGWGLADSETQYF. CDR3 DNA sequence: TGTGCCAGCAGCCGAATTGGGGGGTGGGGACTAGCGGATTCAGAGACCCAGTACTTC.

Here the CDR3 DNA reads TGTGCCAGCACCACCGGGACAGGACTCGCCTCCTATAATTCACCCCTCCACTTT. This codes for CASTTGTGLASYNSPLHF. The J gene is TRBJ1-6, the V gene TRBV21-1; the table gives TRBD1 as D, unverified against the DNA. TRBV21-1 is noted as a pseudogene. This CDR3 region has 18 residues.